The 20 T cell receptor beta chains presented below share a single source sample, sequenced in a study of early T cells in non-severe SARS-CoV-2 infection. One entry per CDR3 protein results from TCRdb running MiXCR on the 5' RACE reads. Of 45,000 to 60,000 distinct CDR3 sequences in the sample, roughly a tenth are singletons; the top ten hold around 21%. Sequencing input: whole blood. All receptors derive from an adult who was a healthcare worker with PCR-confirmed SARS-CoV-2 infection or an uninfected control (not recorded which).

V is TRBV7-9 and J is TRBJ2-5; the match to TRBD1 covers 7 bases. Per the germline V gene, CDR1 is SEHNR and CDR2 is FQNEAQ (reference sequence). The V segment lost 5 bases and the J segment 7 bases; nucleotides outside the gene matches: 7. CDR3 length: 13 amino acids. CDR3 in amino acids: CASSLDRALTQYF. The CDR3 DNA reads TGTGCCAGCAGCCTAGACAGGGCTTTGACCCAGTACTTC. The variable domain in full, with the rest retrieved from reference TRBV7-9 and TRBJ2-5, is DTGVSQNPRHKITKRGQNVTFRCDPISEHNRLYWYRQTLGQGPEFLTYFQNEAQLEKSRLLSDRFSAERPKGSFSTLEIQRTEQGDSAMYLCASSLDRALTQYFGPGTRLLVL.

This clonotype was found many times. The genes are TRBV5-1 and TRBJ1-4; D gene unclear. Trimming left V 4 bases short and J 8 bases short, with 12 bases between. The CDR3 sequence is 13 residues long. Germline assignment: CDR1 SGHRS and CDR2 YFSETQ. The CDR3 sequence: CASSLDIGEKLFF. DNA for the CDR3: TGCGCCAGCAGCCTGGATATTGGGGAAAAACTGTTTTTT.

In this sample, this clonotype turned up a few times. In DNA form, the CDR3 reads TGCGCCAGCAGCCCCCGGGGACAGCCAAATGAGCAGTTCTTC. Translating it yields CASSPRGQPNEQFF. The rearrangement uses TRBV5-1 and TRBJ2-1; TRBD1 matches at 7 bases. Germline lookup yields CDR1 SGHRS and CDR2 YFSETQ. CDR3 length equals 14 residues. The J segment lost 7 bases and the V segment lost 4 bases, leaving 8 bases of the junction unmatched.

This clonotype was counted a few times. This chain links TRBV29-1 with TRBJ2-1, with 8 bases aligning to TRBD1. The trim removed 6 bases at V and 4 bases at J, leaving 8 bases unmatched. The V gene's germline CDR1 is SQVTM and CDR2 ANQGSEA. CDR3 length: 14 amino acids. For the CDR3, the DNA is TGCAGCGTAGTGGGGACAGGTGTTTACAATGAGCAGTTCTTC. Protein: CSVVGTGVYNEQFF.

This clonotype was observed many times. The J gene is TRBJ1-1, the V gene TRBV16, with D hard to call. Trimming removed 6 bases at V and 6 bases at J, with 5 bases between. Germline lookup yields CDR1 KGHSY and CDR2 FQNENV. The CDR3 totals 10 residues. The CDR3 region has the DNA TGTGCCAGCAGAGCGCCTGAAGCTTTCTTT. Its translation is CASRAPEAFF.

The chain combines TRBV29-1 with TRBJ2-3; D remains ambiguous. The ends were cut back, 3 bases at V and 1 base at J, with 14 bases in the middle. The CDR3 is made up of 15 amino acids. From germline, CDR1 is SQVTM and CDR2 ANQGSEA. The CDR3: CSVDPVNFGTDTQYF. DNA for the CDR3: TGCAGCGTTGATCCGGTTAACTTCGGCACAGATACGCAGTATTTT.

This clonotype was counted at least ten times. J is TRBJ1-4 and V is TRBV2, with TRBD1 as a possible D gene (6 bases). V was clipped by 6 bases and J by 7 bases, with 15 bases between them. This CDR3 region has 14 residues. In germline, CDR1 is SNHLY, CDR2 FYNNEI. As DNA, the CDR3 is TGTGCCAGCAGAGGCCAAGGGGGAAGTGAAAAACTGTTTTTT. Its translation: CASRGQGGSEKLFF.

This clonotype was counted a few times. This chain uses TRBV4-1 with TRBJ1-1, with D unresolved. Germline V gene data show CDR1 as MGHRA and CDR2 as YSYEKL. This CDR3 has 14 amino acids. The V gene lost 4 bases and the J gene lost 0 bases, with 9 bases spanning the gap. CDR3 region: CASSPRQMNTEAFF. In DNA form, the CDR3 reads TGCGCCAGCAGCCCCCGGCAGATGAACACTGAAGCTTTCTTT.

This rearrangement joins TRBV7-6 to TRBJ2-1; 11 nucleotides agree with TRBD2. The CDR3 is 17 amino acids. Germline values: CDR1 SGHVS, CDR2 FNYEAQ. V trimming: 5 bases; J trimming: 4 bases; junction bases outside the gene matches: 10. CDR3 nucleotides: TGTGCCAGCAGCCCACAACTAGCGGGGGCGATATACAATGAGCAGTTCTTC. As protein: CASSPQLAGAIYNEQFF.

The CDR3 here is CASNPPLGTPYGYTF. CDR3 sequence (DNA): TGTGCCAGCAACCCACCTCTGGGGACGCCTTATGGCTACACCTTC. The chain carries TRBV12-3 or TRBV12-4 and TRBJ1-2; weak D call: TRBD1 (5 bases). The CDR3 is 15 residues long. V lost 7 bases to trimming and J lost 5 bases, with 20 bases between them.

In this sample, this clonotype turned up many times. This sequence joins TRBV25-1 and TRBJ2-5; 11 nucleotides agree with TRBD2. This CDR3 spans 17 amino acids. V trimming: 1 base; J trimming: 1 base; junction bases outside the gene matches: 5. The germline CDR1 and CDR2 sequences are MGHDK and SYGVNS. The CDR3 sequence: CASSEWGLAAIQETQYF. Written as DNA, the CDR3 is TGTGCCAGCAGTGAATGGGGACTAGCGGCGATCCAAGAGACCCAGTACTTC.

This clonotype was seen a few times. The chain uses TRBV20-1 and TRBJ2-1; 8 positions agree with TRBD1. The CDR3 sequence is 13 residues long. V gave up 6 bases and J gave up 7 bases; unmatched junction bases: 8. The germline V gene has CDR1 DFQATT and CDR2 SNEGSKA (reference sequence). CDR3: CSAPGGQVNEQFF. The CDR3 nucleotides are TGCAGTGCCCCCGGGGGACAGGTGAATGAGCAGTTCTTC.

This clonotype has ten or more counts. This chain uses TRBV24-1 with TRBJ2-1; possibly TRBD2 for D (6 bases). CDR3 length: 13 residues. V gave up 3 bases and J gave up 9 bases, with 11 bases separating them. Germline loops: CDR1 KGHDR, CDR2 SFDVKD. In DNA, the CDR3 is TGTGCCACCAGTGATGCGCAGGGAGGTGAGCAGTTCTTC. Translated, it gives CATSDAQGGEQFF.

Details on this clonotype: A read error may account for a junction end that differs from germline. V gene TRBV27 combines with J gene TRBJ2-7; D ambiguous. Germline CDR1 MNHEY, CDR2 SMNVEV (reference sequence). There are 16 residues in the CDR3. The CDR3 DNA is TGTGCCAGCAGTTCAAGGGTGACAACTAAGGCCTACGTGCAGTACTTC. Its protein product is CASSSRVTTKAYVQYF.

This clonotype was seen a few times. The rearrangement joins TRBV7-9 to TRBJ2-2, with D possibly being TRBD1 or TRBD2 (6 bases each). Deletions cut 6 bases from V and 5 bases from J, with 16 bases between. Germline CDR1 and CDR2: SEHNR and FQNEAQ (reference sequence). CDR3 length equals 15 residues. CDR3 sequence reads: CASRSGAEGTGELFF. DNA of the CDR3: TGTGCCAGCAGGTCAGGGGCGGAGGGGACCGGGGAGCTGTTTTTT.

This chain uses TRBV7-6 with TRBJ1-1; no clear D. The CDR3 spans 14 residues. Trimming took 6 bases from V and 1 from J, leaving 12 bases between them. The germline V gene has CDR1 SGHVS and CDR2 FNYEAQ. CDR3 DNA: TGTGCCAGCAGTTACGATCCAGGGAACACTGAAGCTTTCTTT. Translating gives CASSYDPGNTEAFF.

In its sample, this clonotype was seen many times. V usage is TRBV7-7 and J usage is TRBJ2-5; D uncertain. This CDR3 is 13 amino acids long. V lost 5 bases and J 5 bases, leaving 12 bases between the germline ends. Germline V gene data show CDR1 as SSHAT and CDR2 as FNYEAQ (reference sequence). CDR3 loop: CASSLGLSETQYF. CDR3 nucleotides: TGTGCCAGCAGCCTAGGCCTATCGGAGACCCAGTACTTC.

The chain combines TRBV2 with TRBJ1-4; no firm D call. In germline, CDR1 is SNHLY, CDR2 FYNNEI. This CDR3 has 14 residues. Trimming removed 1 base at V and 9 bases at J, with 12 bases between. The CDR3: CASSEGNARKKLFF. In DNA form, the CDR3 reads TGTGCCAGCAGTGAAGGAAATGCCCGTAAAAAACTGTTTTTT.

V and J are TRBV7-2 and TRBJ2-1; D perhaps matches TRBD2 (6 bases). The V end lost 5 bases, the J end lost 15 bases, and 14 bases lay between the germline ends. This CDR3 comprises 11 residues. Per germline, CDR1 SGHTA and CDR2 FQGNSA. The CDR3: CASSPTSSLFF. DNA for the CDR3: TGTGCCAGCAGCCCTACTAGCTCTCTGTTCTTC.

This clonotype was detected ten times or more. The chain has TRBV6-1 and TRBJ2-2; TRBD2 agrees at 8 bases. J lost 2 bases, V lost 5 bases, and 7 bases had no gene match. The CDR3 spans 16 residues. Germline V gene lookup returns CDR1 MNHNS and CDR2 SASEGT. In DNA, the CDR3 is TGTGCCAGCAGTCGGGGGGGAATTACAAACACCGGGGAGCTGTTTTTT. It encodes CASSRGGITNTGELFF.